The rows below give T cell receptor beta chains drawn from one sample of a study of tumor-infiltrating lymphocytes in localized non-small cell lung cancer. Using immunoSEQ multiplex PCR, the repertoire was profiled, and TCRdb retains in-frame clones only, with some absent. The table has fewer than 12,000 clones, 55% to 80% seen once; the top ten hold about 9.1%. The sequenced sample was lung tumor tissue. The source of these receptors is a human donor with non-small cell lung cancer. Both conserved end residues are part of each CDR3. Each record gives: J gene, V gene, clone size, D gene, CDR3 protein, CDR3 DNA. The D gene is left open where the match is weak. The listing skips clone size in some rows; elsewhere it reads once, few, many or a size class.

j_gene: TRBJ2-7; v_gene: TRBV27; abundance: few; d_gene: -; CDR3aa: CASSRLRGYEQYF; CDR3nt: TGTGCCAGCAGTCGGTTGCGCGGGTACGAGCAGTACTTC
j_gene: TRBJ1-2; v_gene: TRBV5-8; abundance: -; d_gene: -; CDR3aa: CASSFGGSPGYTF; CDR3nt: TGTGCCAGCAGCTTTGGGGGATCTCCGGGCTACACCTTC
j_gene: TRBJ2-5; v_gene: TRBV25-1; abundance: medium-sized; d_gene: TRBD2; CDR3aa: CASSVGTSQETQYF; CDR3nt: TGTGCCAGCAGTGTCGGGACTAGCCAAGAGACCCAGTACTTC
j_gene: TRBJ1-2; v_gene: TRBV7-9; abundance: -; d_gene: -; CDR3aa: CATQPLGGHHGGYTF; CDR3nt: TGTGCCACTCAGCCCTTAGGGGGGCATCATGGTGGCTACACCTTC
j_gene: TRBJ1-1; v_gene: TRBV18; abundance: -; d_gene: -; CDR3aa: CASSGTVEAFF; CDR3nt: TGTGCCAGCTCGGGGACTGTTGAAGCTTTCTTT
j_gene: TRBJ2-3; v_gene: TRBV6-1; abundance: -; d_gene: -; CDR3aa: CASSDQGYVDTQYF; CDR3nt: TGTGCCAGCAGTGATCAGGGGTATGTTGATACGCAGTATTTT
j_gene: TRBJ2-7; v_gene: TRBV14; abundance: -; d_gene: -; CDR3aa: CASSLAYEQYF; CDR3nt: TGTGCCAGCAGCCTCGCCTACGAGCAGTACTTC
j_gene: TRBJ1-6; v_gene: TRBV19; abundance: few; d_gene: TRBD1; CDR3aa: CASTSGQVSSPLHF; CDR3nt: TGTGCCAGTACCTCGGGACAGGTCTCCTCACCCCTCCACTTT
j_gene: TRBJ2-2; v_gene: TRBV14; abundance: -; d_gene: -; CDR3aa: CASSYQNTGELFF; CDR3nt: TGTGCCAGCAGCTACCAGAACACCGGGGAGCTGTTTTTT
j_gene: TRBJ2-7; v_gene: TRBV18; abundance: once; d_gene: TRBD1; CDR3aa: CASSPDRAYGEQYF; CDR3nt: TGTGCCAGCTCACCCGACAGGGCCTATGGCGAGCAGTACTTC
j_gene: TRBJ1-1; v_gene: TRBV5-6; abundance: -; d_gene: TRBD1; CDR3aa: CASSFDRGAEAFF; CDR3nt: TGTGCCAGCAGCTTTGACAGGGGTGCTGAAGCTTTCTTT
j_gene: TRBJ2-3; v_gene: TRBV5-1; abundance: -; d_gene: -; CDR3aa: CASSTLAGWKYF; CDR3nt: TGCGCCAGCAGCACCCTCGCGGGGTGGAAGTATTTT
j_gene: TRBJ2-3; v_gene: TRBV7-9; abundance: -; d_gene: TRBD2; CDR3aa: CASSLFKRETDTQYF; CDR3nt: TGTGCCAGCAGCTTATTCAAGCGGGAAACAGATACGCAGTATTTT
j_gene: TRBJ2-7; v_gene: TRBV7-2; abundance: -; d_gene: TRBD2; CDR3aa: CASSLPPSGRARYEQYF; CDR3nt: TGTGCCAGCAGCTTACCCCCAAGCGGGAGGGCGCGATACGAGCAGTACTTC
j_gene: TRBJ2-7; v_gene: TRBV18; abundance: -; d_gene: -; CDR3aa: CASSPKGPYEQYF; CDR3nt: TGTGCCAGCTCACCCAAAGGTCCCTACGAGCAGTACTTC
j_gene: TRBJ1-2; v_gene: TRBV28; abundance: -; d_gene: TRBD1; CDR3aa: CASSGTGRRAAGYTF; CDR3nt: TGTGCCAGCAGTGGGACAGGGCGCCGCGCGGCTGGCTACACCTTC
j_gene: TRBJ2-5; v_gene: TRBV5-1; abundance: -; d_gene: TRBD1; CDR3aa: CASSTQGVQETQYF; CDR3nt: TGCGCCAGCAGCACCCAGGGGGTCCAAGAGACCCAGTACTTC
j_gene: TRBJ1-2; v_gene: TRBV6-5; abundance: medium-sized; d_gene: TRBD1; CDR3aa: CASSRQGGGNGYTF; CDR3nt: TGTGCCAGCAGCCGACAGGGGGGAGGAAATGGCTACACCTTC
j_gene: TRBJ1-4; v_gene: TRBV19; abundance: -; d_gene: TRBD1; CDR3aa: CASSWDRALSSEKLFF; CDR3nt: TGTGCCAGTAGCTGGGACAGGGCACTATCAAGTGAAAAACTGTTTTTT
j_gene: TRBJ2-7; v_gene: TRBV6-5; abundance: -; d_gene: -; CDR3aa: CASSFGRQISYEQYF; CDR3nt: TGTGCCAGCAGTTTTGGGCGTCAGATCTCCTACGAGCAGTACTTC
j_gene: TRBJ1-1; v_gene: TRBV27; abundance: -; d_gene: -; CDR3aa: CASSSAGMVVDTEAFF; CDR3nt: TGTGCCAGCAGTTCGGCAGGGATGGTGGTTGACACTGAAGCTTTCTTT
j_gene: TRBJ1-5; v_gene: TRBV4-1; abundance: -; d_gene: -; CDR3aa: CASSPSSVAGNQPQHF; CDR3nt: TGCGCCAGCAGCCCCAGCTCGGTCGCGGGCAATCAGCCCCAGCATTTT
j_gene: TRBJ2-1; v_gene: TRBV18; abundance: -; d_gene: -; CDR3aa: CASSRDRHNEQFF; CDR3nt: TGTGCCAGCTCACGAGACAGGCACAATGAGCAGTTCTTC
j_gene: TRBJ1-2; v_gene: TRBV20-1; abundance: medium-sized; d_gene: -; CDR3aa: CSARKGRGYTF; CDR3nt: TGCAGTGCTAGAAAGGGGAGAGGCTACACCTTC
j_gene: TRBJ1-2; v_gene: TRBV25-1; abundance: -; d_gene: -; CDR3aa: CASSPGNYGYTF; CDR3nt: TGTGCCAGCAGTCCCGGTAACTATGGCTACACCTTC
j_gene: TRBJ1-1; v_gene: TRBV5-1; abundance: -; d_gene: -; CDR3aa: CASSLFSRTEAFF; CDR3nt: TGCGCCAGCAGCTTGTTTTCGAGAACTGAAGCTTTCTTT
j_gene: TRBJ2-5; v_gene: TRBV19; abundance: once; d_gene: -; CDR3aa: CASSIGTETQYF; CDR3nt: TGTGCCAGTAGTATAGGGACGGAGACCCAGTACTTC
j_gene: TRBJ1-1; v_gene: TRBV6-5; abundance: once; d_gene: -; CDR3aa: CASSYSKNTEAFF; CDR3nt: TGTGCCAGCAGTTACTCGAAGAACACTGAAGCTTTCTTT
j_gene: TRBJ2-3; v_gene: TRBV18; abundance: -; d_gene: TRBD1; CDR3aa: CASSPRSWTGGGTDTQYF; CDR3nt: TGTGCCAGCTCACCACGGTCCTGGACAGGGGGGGGCACAGATACGCAGTATTTT
j_gene: TRBJ2-6; v_gene: TRBV7-2; abundance: -; d_gene: -; CDR3aa: CASSHTVGSGANVLTF; CDR3nt: TGTGCCAGCAGCCATACCGTGGGGTCTGGGGCCAACGTCCTGACTTTC
j_gene: TRBJ1-1; v_gene: TRBV29-1; abundance: -; d_gene: -; CDR3aa: CSAGKGSTEAFF; CDR3nt: TGCAGCGCCGGTAAGGGCAGCACTGAAGCTTTCTTT
j_gene: TRBJ1-2; v_gene: TRBV5-1; abundance: -; d_gene: -; CDR3aa: CASSLSGADGYTF; CDR3nt: TGCGCCAGCAGCTTGTCAGGGGCCGATGGCTACACCTTC
j_gene: TRBJ1-1; v_gene: TRBV18; abundance: -; d_gene: -; CDR3aa: CASSLMGSGGAQTEAFF; CDR3nt: TGTGCCAGCTCCCTCATGGGGAGTGGAGGGGCTCAAACTGAAGCTTTCTTT
j_gene: TRBJ2-3; v_gene: TRBV30; abundance: -; d_gene: TRBD2; CDR3aa: CAWSDGTSGTDTQYF; CDR3nt: TGTGCCTGGAGTGACGGGACTAGCGGGACAGATACGCAGTATTTT
j_gene: TRBJ2-5; v_gene: TRBV5-1; abundance: -; d_gene: -; CDR3aa: CASSLELAETQYF; CDR3nt: TGCGCCAGCAGCTTGGAATTAGCAGAGACCCAGTACTTC
j_gene: TRBJ2-1; v_gene: TRBV5-6; abundance: -; d_gene: TRBD2; CDR3aa: CASSYKPGLVDNEQFF; CDR3nt: TGTGCCAGCAGCTACAAGCCGGGACTAGTTGATAATGAGCAGTTCTTC
j_gene: TRBJ2-5; v_gene: TRBV30; abundance: -; d_gene: -; CDR3aa: CAWSVLSGGETQYF; CDR3nt: TGTGCCTGGAGTGTACTCAGCGGAGGGGAGACCCAGTACTTC
j_gene: TRBJ2-1; v_gene: TRBV13; abundance: -; d_gene: TRBD1; CDR3aa: CASSLGTGLNNEQFF; CDR3nt: TGTGCCAGCAGCTTAGGGACAGGGTTGAACAATGAGCAGTTCTTC
j_gene: TRBJ2-1; v_gene: TRBV7-2; abundance: -; d_gene: TRBD2; CDR3aa: CASSRDRGTSGYNEQFF; CDR3nt: TGTGCCAGCAGCCGGGATCGCGGGACTAGCGGGTACAATGAGCAGTTCTTC
j_gene: TRBJ1-2; v_gene: TRBV19; abundance: medium-sized; d_gene: -; CDR3aa: CASSITGANNGYTF; CDR3nt: TGTGCCAGTAGTATAACGGGTGCTAACAATGGCTACACCTTC
j_gene: TRBJ2-3; v_gene: TRBV5-4; abundance: few; d_gene: TRBD2; CDR3aa: CASTRGGSGGSNGADTQYF; CDR3nt: TGTGCCAGCACCCGGGGAGGTAGCGGGGGATCAAACGGGGCAGATACGCAGTATTTT
j_gene: TRBJ2-2; v_gene: TRBV30; abundance: few; d_gene: -; CDR3aa: CAWSGLHWAGELFF; CDR3nt: TGTGCCTGGAGCGGGCTACATTGGGCCGGGGAGCTGTTTTTT
j_gene: TRBJ2-1; v_gene: TRBV11-2; abundance: -; d_gene: -; CDR3aa: CASSQEGSYNEQFF; CDR3nt: TGTGCCAGCAGCCAGGAGGGGTCCTACAATGAGCAGTTCTTC
j_gene: TRBJ2-5; v_gene: TRBV11-2; abundance: -; d_gene: -; CDR3aa: CASSLGSLGRRETQYF; CDR3nt: TGTGCCAGCAGCCTAGGCTCTTTAGGACGTCGAGAGACCCAGTACTTC
j_gene: TRBJ1-1; v_gene: TRBV19; abundance: -; d_gene: TRBD1; CDR3aa: CASSKGQGRTEAFF; CDR3nt: TGTGCCAGTAGTAAGGGACAGGGGCGGACTGAAGCTTTCTTT
j_gene: TRBJ2-6; v_gene: TRBV12-5; abundance: medium-sized; d_gene: -; CDR3aa: CASGRNTGANVLTF; CDR3nt: TGTGCTAGTGGTAGGAACACTGGGGCCAACGTCCTGACTTTC
j_gene: TRBJ1-2; v_gene: TRBV11-2; abundance: medium-sized; d_gene: TRBD1; CDR3aa: CASSVGTGSGYTF; CDR3nt: TGTGCCAGCAGCGTTGGGACAGGGAGTGGCTACACCTTC
j_gene: TRBJ1-2; v_gene: TRBV11-2; abundance: -; d_gene: TRBD1; CDR3aa: CASSSGTGDIYGYTF; CDR3nt: TGTGCCAGCAGCTCGGGGACAGGGGATATCTATGGCTACACCTTC
j_gene: TRBJ2-2; v_gene: TRBV27; abundance: -; d_gene: -; CDR3aa: CASTPRVSSLNTGELFF; CDR3nt: TGTGCCAGCACGCCCAGGGTCAGCTCCCTGAACACCGGGGAGCTGTTTTTT
j_gene: TRBJ2-1; v_gene: TRBV5-6; abundance: -; d_gene: -; CDR3aa: CASSAVFYYYNEQFF; CDR3nt: TGTGCCAGCAGCGCGGTCTTTTATTATTACAATGAGCAGTTCTTC
j_gene: TRBJ2-1; v_gene: TRBV5-1; abundance: -; d_gene: -; CDR3aa: CASSMTLEQFF; CDR3nt: TGCGCCAGCAGCATGACGCTTGAGCAGTTCTTC
j_gene: TRBJ2-3; v_gene: TRBV11-3; abundance: -; d_gene: -; CDR3aa: CASSDRRSTDTQYF; CDR3nt: TGTGCCAGCAGCGACCGGAGGAGCACAGATACGCAGTATTTT
j_gene: TRBJ2-1; v_gene: TRBV7-2; abundance: few; d_gene: -; CDR3aa: CASSYDRYNEQFF; CDR3nt: TGTGCCAGCAGCTACGACCGTTACAATGAGCAGTTCTTC
j_gene: TRBJ2-4; v_gene: TRBV27; abundance: -; d_gene: -; CDR3aa: CASSLSGLAKNIQYF; CDR3nt: TGTGCCAGCAGTTTATCAGGGCTAGCCAAAAACATTCAGTACTTC
j_gene: TRBJ1-1; v_gene: TRBV30; abundance: medium-sized; d_gene: -; CDR3aa: CAWILLGNTEAFF; CDR3nt: TGTGCCTGGATTTTATTAGGGAACACTGAAGCTTTCTTT
j_gene: TRBJ2-7; v_gene: TRBV5-4; abundance: few; d_gene: TRBD2; CDR3aa: CASSSDIRDYPYEQYF; CDR3nt: TGTGCCAGCAGCTCCGATATAAGGGACTACCCCTACGAGCAGTACTTC
j_gene: TRBJ1-1; v_gene: TRBV7-4; abundance: -; d_gene: TRBD1; CDR3aa: CASSLMAGGVLLSTEAFF; CDR3nt: TGTGCCAGCAGCTTAATGGCAGGGGGCGTATTGTTGAGCACTGAAGCTTTCTTT
j_gene: TRBJ2-5; v_gene: TRBV5-1; abundance: few; d_gene: TRBD2; CDR3aa: CASSPLAGEQETQYF; CDR3nt: TGCGCCAGCAGCCCACTAGCGGGAGAACAAGAGACCCAGTACTTC